This TCR beta chain was found in a study of technical replicates of blood from four donors. The assay was immunoSEQ multiplex PCR, and TCRdb's table has in-frame clones only and misses some. The data hold roughly 80,000 clones, with less than 95% observed a single time. Germline V lookup: CDR1 SGHAT, CDR2 FQNNGV. This CDR3 spans 16 amino acids. After removal of 1 base from V and 5 bases from J, the junction contained 9 bases not matched to a gene. The genes are TRBV11-2 and TRBJ1-1, with 8 bases aligning to TRBD1. The source of this sequence is a human donor in good health. The sequenced sample consisted of T cells isolated from PBMCs. CDR3 amino acids: CASSLGNGQGLTEAFF. In DNA form, the CDR3 reads TGTGCCAGCAGCTTAGGGAACGGACAGGGATTGACTGAAGCTTTCTTT.